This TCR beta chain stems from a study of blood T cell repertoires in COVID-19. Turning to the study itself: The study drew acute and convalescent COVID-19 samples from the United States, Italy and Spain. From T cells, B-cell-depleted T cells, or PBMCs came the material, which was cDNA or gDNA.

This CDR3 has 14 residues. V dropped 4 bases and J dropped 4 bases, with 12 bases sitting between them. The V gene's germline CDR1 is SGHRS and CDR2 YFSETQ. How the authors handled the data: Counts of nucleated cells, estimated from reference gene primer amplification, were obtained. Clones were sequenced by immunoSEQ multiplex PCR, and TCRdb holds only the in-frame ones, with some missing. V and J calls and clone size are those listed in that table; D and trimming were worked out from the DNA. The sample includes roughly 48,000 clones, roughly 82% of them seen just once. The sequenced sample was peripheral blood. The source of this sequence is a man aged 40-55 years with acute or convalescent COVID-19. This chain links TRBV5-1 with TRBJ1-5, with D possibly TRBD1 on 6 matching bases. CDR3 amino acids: CASSPDSPNQPQHF. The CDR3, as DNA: TGCGCCAGCAGCCCGGACAGCCCGAATCAGCCCCAGCATTTT.